Below are 3 T cell receptor beta chains sequenced from a single sample in a study of patients and donors after allogeneic stem cell transplantation. TCRdb independently ran MiXCR on the RT-PCR reads; one entry per CDR3 protein. The table has fewer than 25,000 distinct CDR3 sequences, roughly 4.5% seen once. Sample: blood, either unsorted or a sorted T cell fraction (not recorded which). Source of these receptors: a human donor who was either an allogeneic HSCT recipient or a stem cell or donor lymphocyte infusion donor (not recorded which). It is not recorded whose cells these are; they may come from a transplant donor.

Concerning this clonotype: A much bigger clone sits one base away, suggesting this may be a read error. This chain uses TRBV6-2 or TRBV6-3 with TRBJ2-1; D not resolved. The V gene lost 7 bases and the J gene lost 6 bases, with 16 bases spanning the gap. The CDR3 runs to 14 residues. In germline, CDR1 is MNHEY, CDR2 SVGEGT. CDR3 sequence (DNA): TGTGCCAGCACCATCGTCGGAACCCTCAATGAGCAGTTCTTC. As protein: CASTIVGTLNEQFF.

This clonotype was counted at least ten times. The J gene is TRBJ1-3, the V gene TRBV7-9; D is undetermined. The length of the CDR3 is 13 residues. Germline lookup yields CDR1 SEHNR and CDR2 FQNEAQ (reference sequence). V lost 3 bases to trimming and J lost 4 bases, with 7 bases between them. CDR3 coding DNA: TGTGCCAGCAGCTTCCTCTACGGAAACACCATATATTTT. It is translated as CASSFLYGNTIYF.

The chain combines TRBV5-1 with TRBJ2-3, with TRBD2 as a possible D gene (6 bases). The CDR3 spans 15 residues. Germline-derived CDR1 and CDR2 are SGHRS and YFSETQ. The V and J ends lost 6 bases and 2 bases respectively, with 16 bases between them. The CDR3 protein is CASTPSALHTDTQYF. The CDR3 DNA follows: TGCGCCAGCACGCCTAGCGCGCTTCACACAGATACGCAGTATTTT. Full variable domain (missing parts from reference TRBV5-1 and TRBJ2-3): KAGVTQTPRYLIKTRGQQVTLSCSPISGHRSVSWYQQTPGQGLQFLFEYFSETQRNKGNFPGRFSGRQFSNSRSEMNVSTLELGDSALYLCASTPSALHTDTQYFGPGTRLTVL.